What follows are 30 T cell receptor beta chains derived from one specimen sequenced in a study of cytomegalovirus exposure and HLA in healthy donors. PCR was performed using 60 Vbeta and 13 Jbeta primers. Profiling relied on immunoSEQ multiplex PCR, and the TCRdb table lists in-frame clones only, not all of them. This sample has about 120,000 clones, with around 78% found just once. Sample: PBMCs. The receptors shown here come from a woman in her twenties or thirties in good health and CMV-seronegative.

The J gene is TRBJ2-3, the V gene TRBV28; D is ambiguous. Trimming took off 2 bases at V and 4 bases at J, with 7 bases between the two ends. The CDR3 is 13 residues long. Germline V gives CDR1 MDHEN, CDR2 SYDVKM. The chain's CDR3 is CASSLRYPDTQYF. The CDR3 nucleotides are TGTGCCAGCAGTTTACGGTATCCAGATACGCAGTATTTT.

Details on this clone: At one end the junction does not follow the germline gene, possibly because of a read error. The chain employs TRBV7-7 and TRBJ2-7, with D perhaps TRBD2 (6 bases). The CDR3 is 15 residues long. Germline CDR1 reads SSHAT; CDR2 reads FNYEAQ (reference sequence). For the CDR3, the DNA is TGTGCTAGCAGCTTGGGAGCGGGTGCTGGGTACGAGCAGTACTTC. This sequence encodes CASSLGAGAGYEQYF.

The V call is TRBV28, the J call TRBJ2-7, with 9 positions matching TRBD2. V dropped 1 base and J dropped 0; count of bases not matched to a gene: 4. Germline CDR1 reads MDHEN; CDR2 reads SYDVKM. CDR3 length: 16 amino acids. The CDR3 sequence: CASSLLAGGSSYEQYF. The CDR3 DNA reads TGTGCCAGCAGTTTATTGGCGGGAGGGAGCTCCTACGAGCAGTACTTC.

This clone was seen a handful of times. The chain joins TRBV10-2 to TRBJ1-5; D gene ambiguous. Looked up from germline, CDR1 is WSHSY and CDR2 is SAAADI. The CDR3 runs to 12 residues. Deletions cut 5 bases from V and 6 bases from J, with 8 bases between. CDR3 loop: CASSSNFQPQHF. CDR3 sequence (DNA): TGCGCCAGCAGTTCAAATTTTCAGCCCCAGCATTTT.

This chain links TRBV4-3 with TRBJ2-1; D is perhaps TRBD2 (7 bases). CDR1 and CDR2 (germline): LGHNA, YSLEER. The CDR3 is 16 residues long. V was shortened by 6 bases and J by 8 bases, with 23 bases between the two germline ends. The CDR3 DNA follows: TGCGCCAGCAGTATAGCGGGCTGGGGGCAAGTTCATGAGCAGTTCTTC. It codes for CASSIAGWGQVHEQFF.

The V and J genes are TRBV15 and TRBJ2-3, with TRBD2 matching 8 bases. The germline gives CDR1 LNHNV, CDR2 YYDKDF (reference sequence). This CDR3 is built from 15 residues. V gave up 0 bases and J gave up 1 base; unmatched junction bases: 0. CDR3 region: CATSRERGGTDTQYF. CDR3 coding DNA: TGTGCCACCAGCAGAGAGCGGGGGGGCACAGATACGCAGTATTTT.

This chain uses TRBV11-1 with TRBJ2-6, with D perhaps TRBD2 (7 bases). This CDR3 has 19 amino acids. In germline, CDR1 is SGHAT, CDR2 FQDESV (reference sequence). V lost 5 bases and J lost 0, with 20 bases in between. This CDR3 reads CASSPDGGQGLSGANVLTF. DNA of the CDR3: TGTGCCAGCAGCCCTGACGGGGGGCAAGGGCTCTCTGGGGCCAACGTCCTGACTTTC. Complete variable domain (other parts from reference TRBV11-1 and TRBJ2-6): EAEVAQSPRYKITEKSQAVAFWCDPISGHATLYWYRQILGQGPELLVQFQDESVVDDSQLPKDRFSAERLKGVDSTLKIQPAELGDSAMYLCASSPDGGQGLSGANVLTFGAGSRLTVL.

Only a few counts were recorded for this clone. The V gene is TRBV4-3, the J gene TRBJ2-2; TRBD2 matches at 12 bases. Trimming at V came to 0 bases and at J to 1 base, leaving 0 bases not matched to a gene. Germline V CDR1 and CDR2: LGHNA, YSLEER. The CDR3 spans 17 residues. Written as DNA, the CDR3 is TGCGCCAGCAGCCAAGAGGGACTAGCGGGGAACACCGGGGAGCTGTTTTTT. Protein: CASSQEGLAGNTGELFF.

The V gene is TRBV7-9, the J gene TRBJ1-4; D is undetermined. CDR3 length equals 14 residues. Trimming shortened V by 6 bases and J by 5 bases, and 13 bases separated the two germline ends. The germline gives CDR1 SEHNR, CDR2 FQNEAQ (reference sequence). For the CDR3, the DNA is TGTGCCAGCAGTTATAGGGAGAGGAATGAAAAACTGTTTTTT. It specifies CASSYRERNEKLFF. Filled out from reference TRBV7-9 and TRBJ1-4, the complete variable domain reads DTGVSQNPRHKITKRGQNVTFRCDPISEHNRLYWYRQTLGQGPEFLTYFQNEAQLEKSRLLSDRFSAERPKGSFSTLEIQRTEQGDSAMYLCASSYRERNEKLFFGSGTQLSVL.

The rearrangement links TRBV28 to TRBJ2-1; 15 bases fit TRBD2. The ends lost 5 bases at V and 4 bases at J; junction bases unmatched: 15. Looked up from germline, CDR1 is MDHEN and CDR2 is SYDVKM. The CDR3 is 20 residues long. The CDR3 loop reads CASSPIGTSGRNSLYNEQFF. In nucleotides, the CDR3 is TGTGCCAGCAGTCCAATTGGGACTAGCGGGAGGAACTCACTTTACAATGAGCAGTTCTTC.

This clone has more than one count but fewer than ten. As DNA, the CDR3 is TGCGCCAGCAGCCAGGGAACACCGGGACTAGGGCAGACCCAGTACTTC. Amino acids: CASSQGTPGLGQTQYF. The chain employs TRBV4-3 and TRBJ2-5; TRBD2 aligns across 8 bases. Trimming removed 3 bases from V and 6 bases from J; junction bases left unmatched: 12. Germline V lookup: CDR1 LGHNA, CDR2 YSLEER. The CDR3 consists of 16 residues.

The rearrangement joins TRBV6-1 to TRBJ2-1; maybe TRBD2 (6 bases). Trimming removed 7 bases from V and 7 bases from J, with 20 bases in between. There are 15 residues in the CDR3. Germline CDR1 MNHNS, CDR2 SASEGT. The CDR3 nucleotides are TGTGCCAGCATCCGGGACTTATCCCCTGGGAATGAGCAGTTCTTC. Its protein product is CASIRDLSPGNEQFF.

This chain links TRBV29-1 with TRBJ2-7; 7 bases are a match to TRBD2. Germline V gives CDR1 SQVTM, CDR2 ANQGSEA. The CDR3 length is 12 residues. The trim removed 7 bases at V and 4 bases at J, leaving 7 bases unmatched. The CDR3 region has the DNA TGCAGCGGGGGCGGGAGCTTATACGAGCAGTACTTC. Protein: CSGGGSLYEQYF.

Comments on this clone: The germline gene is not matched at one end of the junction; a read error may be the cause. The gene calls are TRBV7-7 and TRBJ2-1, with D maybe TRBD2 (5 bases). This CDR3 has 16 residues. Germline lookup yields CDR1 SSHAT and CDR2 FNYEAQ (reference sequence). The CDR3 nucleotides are TGTGCTAGCAGCTTAGCCCTAGCCCCCCCGAACAATGAGCAGTTCTTC. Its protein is CASSLALAPPNNEQFF. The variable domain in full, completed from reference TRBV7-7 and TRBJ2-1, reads GAGVSQSPRYKVTKRGQDVTLRCDPISSHATLYWYQQALGQGPEFLTYFNYEAQPDKSGLPSDRFSAERPEGSISTLTIQRTEQRDSAMYRCASSLALAPPNNEQFFGPGTRLTVL.

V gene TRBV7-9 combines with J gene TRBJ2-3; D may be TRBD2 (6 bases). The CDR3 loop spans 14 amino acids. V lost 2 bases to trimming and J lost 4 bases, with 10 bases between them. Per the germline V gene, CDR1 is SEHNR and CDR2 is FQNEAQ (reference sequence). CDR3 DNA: TGTGCCAGCAGCTTACCTGCGGGGCCAGATACGCAGTATTTT. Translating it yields CASSLPAGPDTQYF.

The CDR3 spells CAISDQGGASPNTEAFF. The CDR3 nucleotides are TGTGCCATCAGTGATCAAGGAGGGGCCAGCCCGAACACTGAAGCTTTCTTT. The chain recombines TRBV10-3 with TRBJ1-1; D is possibly TRBD1 (5 bases). This CDR3 has 17 residues. Deletions cut 3 bases from V and 1 base from J, with 18 bases between. Germline lookup yields CDR1 ENHRY and CDR2 SYGVKD.

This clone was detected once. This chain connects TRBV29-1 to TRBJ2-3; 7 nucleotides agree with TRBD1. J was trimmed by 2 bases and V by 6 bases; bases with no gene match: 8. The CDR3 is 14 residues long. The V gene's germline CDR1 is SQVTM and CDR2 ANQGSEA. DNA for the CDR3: TGCAGCGTGGCACAGGGGTCCGACACAGATACGCAGTATTTT. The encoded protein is CSVAQGSDTDTQYF.

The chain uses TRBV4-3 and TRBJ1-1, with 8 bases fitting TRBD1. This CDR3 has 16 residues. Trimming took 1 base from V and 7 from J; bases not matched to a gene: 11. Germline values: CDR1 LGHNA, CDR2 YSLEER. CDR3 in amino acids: CASSQASGQEMFEAFF. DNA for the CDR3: TGCGCCAGCAGCCAAGCATCGGGACAGGAGATGTTTGAAGCTTTCTTT.

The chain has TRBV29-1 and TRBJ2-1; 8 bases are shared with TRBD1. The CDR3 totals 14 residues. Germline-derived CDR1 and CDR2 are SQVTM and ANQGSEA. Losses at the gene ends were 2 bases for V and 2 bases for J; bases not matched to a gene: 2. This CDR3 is CSVESTGAYNEQFF. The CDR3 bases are TGCAGCGTTGAATCGACAGGGGCCTACAATGAGCAGTTCTTC.

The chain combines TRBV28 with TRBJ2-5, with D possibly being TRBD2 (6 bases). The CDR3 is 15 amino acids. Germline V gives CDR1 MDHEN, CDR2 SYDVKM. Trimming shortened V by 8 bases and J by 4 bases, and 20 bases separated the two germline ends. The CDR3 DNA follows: TGTGCCAGCCGAAAACCCTCGGGAGACATAGAGACCCAGTACTTC. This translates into CASRKPSGDIETQYF. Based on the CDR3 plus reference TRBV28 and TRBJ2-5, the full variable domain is DVKVTQSSRYLVKRTGEKVFLECVQDMDHENMFWYRQDPGLGLRLIYFSYDVKMKEKGDIPEGYSVSREKKERFSLILESASTNQTSMYLCASRKPSGDIETQYFGPGTRLLVL.

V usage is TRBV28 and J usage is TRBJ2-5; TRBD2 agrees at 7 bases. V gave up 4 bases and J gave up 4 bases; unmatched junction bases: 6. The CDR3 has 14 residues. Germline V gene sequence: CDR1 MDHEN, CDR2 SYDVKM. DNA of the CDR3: TGTGCCAGCAGTTGGAGCGGGGCGGGAGAGACCCAGTACTTC. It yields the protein CASSWSGAGETQYF.

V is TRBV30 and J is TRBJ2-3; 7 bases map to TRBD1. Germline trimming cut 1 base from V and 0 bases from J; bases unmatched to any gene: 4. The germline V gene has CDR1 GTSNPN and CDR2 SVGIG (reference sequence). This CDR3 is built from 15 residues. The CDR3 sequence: CAWSATGKSTDTQYF. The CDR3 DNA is TGTGCCTGGAGTGCGACAGGGAAGAGCACAGATACGCAGTATTTT. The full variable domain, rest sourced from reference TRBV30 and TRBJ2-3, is SQTIHQWPATLVQPVGSPLSLECTVEGTSNPNLYWYRQAAGRGLQLLFYSVGIGQISSEVPQNLSASRPQDRQFILSSKKLLLSDSGFYLCAWSATGKSTDTQYFGPGTRLTVL.

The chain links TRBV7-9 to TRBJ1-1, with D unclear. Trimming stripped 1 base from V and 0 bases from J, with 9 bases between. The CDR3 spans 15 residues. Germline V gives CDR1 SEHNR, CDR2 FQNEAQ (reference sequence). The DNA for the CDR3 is TGTGCCAGCAGCTTAGGAATAAACATGAACACTGAAGCTTTCTTT. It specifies CASSLGINMNTEAFF.

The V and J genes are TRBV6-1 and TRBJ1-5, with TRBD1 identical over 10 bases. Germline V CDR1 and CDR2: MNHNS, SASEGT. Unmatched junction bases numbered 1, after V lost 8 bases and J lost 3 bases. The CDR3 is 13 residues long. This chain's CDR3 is CASGTGDNQPQHF. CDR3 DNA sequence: TGTGCCAGCGGGACAGGGGACAATCAGCCCCAGCATTTT.

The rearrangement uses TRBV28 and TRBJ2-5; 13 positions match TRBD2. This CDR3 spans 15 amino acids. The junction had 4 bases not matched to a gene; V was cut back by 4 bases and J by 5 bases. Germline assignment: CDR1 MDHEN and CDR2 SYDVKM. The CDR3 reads CASSSGLAGEETQYF. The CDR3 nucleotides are TGTGCCAGCAGTTCAGGACTAGCGGGAGAGGAGACCCAGTACTTC. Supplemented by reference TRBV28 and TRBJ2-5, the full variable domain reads DVKVTQSSRYLVKRTGEKVFLECVQDMDHENMFWYRQDPGLGLRLIYFSYDVKMKEKGDIPEGYSVSREKKERFSLILESASTNQTSMYLCASSSGLAGEETQYFGPGTRLLVL.

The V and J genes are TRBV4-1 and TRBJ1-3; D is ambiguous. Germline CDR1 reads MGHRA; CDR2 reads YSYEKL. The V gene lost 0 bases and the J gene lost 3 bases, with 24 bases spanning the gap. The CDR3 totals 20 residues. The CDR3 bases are TGCGCCAGCAGCCAAGAGTGGCAGGCTATAGGAATTGACTATGGAAACACCATATATTTT. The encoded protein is CASSQEWQAIGIDYGNTIYF.

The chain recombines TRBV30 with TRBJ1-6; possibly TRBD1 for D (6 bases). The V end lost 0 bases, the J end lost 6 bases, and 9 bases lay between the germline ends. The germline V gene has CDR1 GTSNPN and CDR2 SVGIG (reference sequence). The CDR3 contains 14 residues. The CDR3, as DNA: TGTGCCTGGAGTGTGGACAGCTTTAATTCACCCCTCCACTTT. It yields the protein CAWSVDSFNSPLHF.

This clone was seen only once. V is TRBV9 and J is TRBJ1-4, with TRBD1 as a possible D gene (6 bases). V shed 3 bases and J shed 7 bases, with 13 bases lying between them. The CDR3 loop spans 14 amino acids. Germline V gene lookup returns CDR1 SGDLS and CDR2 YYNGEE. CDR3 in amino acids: CASSEGGEGEKLFF. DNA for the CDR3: TGTGCCAGCAGCGAGGGGGGGGAAGGTGAAAAACTGTTTTTT.

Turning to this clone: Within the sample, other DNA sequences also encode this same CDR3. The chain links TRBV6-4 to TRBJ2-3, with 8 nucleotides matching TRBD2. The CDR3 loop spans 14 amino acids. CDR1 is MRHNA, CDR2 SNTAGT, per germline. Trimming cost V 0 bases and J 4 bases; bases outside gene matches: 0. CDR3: CASSDSGGADTQYF. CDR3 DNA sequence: TGTGCCAGCAGTGACTCCGGGGGGGCAGATACGCAGTATTTT.

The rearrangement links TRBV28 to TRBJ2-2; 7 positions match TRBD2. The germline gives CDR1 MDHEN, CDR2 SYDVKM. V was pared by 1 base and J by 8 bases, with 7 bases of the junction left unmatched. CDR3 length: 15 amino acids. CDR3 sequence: CASSLSSGGRGELFF. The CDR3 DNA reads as TGTGCCAGCAGTTTATCCTCCGGGGGGAGAGGGGAGCTGTTTTTT.